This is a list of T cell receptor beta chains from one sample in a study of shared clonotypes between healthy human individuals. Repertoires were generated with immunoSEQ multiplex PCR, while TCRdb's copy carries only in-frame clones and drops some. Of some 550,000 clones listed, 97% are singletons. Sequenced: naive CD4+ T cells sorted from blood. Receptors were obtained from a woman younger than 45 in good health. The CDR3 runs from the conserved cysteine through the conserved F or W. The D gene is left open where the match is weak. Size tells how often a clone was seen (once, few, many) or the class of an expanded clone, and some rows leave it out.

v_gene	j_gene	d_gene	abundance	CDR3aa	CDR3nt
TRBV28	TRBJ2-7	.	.	CASSPPGGPQYF	TGTGCCAGCAGTCCCCCCGGGGGTCCGCAGTACTTC
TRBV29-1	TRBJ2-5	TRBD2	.	CSVGEGTSGIPETQYF	TGCAGCGTTGGGGAGGGGACTAGCGGGATACCCGAGACCCAGTACTTC
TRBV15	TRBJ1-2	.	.	CATSRFPEDRLGYGYTF	TGTGCCACCAGCAGATTTCCTGAGGACCGTTTGGGCTATGGCTACACCTTC
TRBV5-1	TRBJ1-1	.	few	CASSLGQPNTEAFF	TGCGCCAGCAGCTTGGGACAGCCTAACACTGAAGCTTTCTTT
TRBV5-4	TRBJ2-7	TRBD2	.	CASSPGLAGTYEQYF	TGTGCCAGCAGCCCTGGACTAGCGGGGACCTACGAGCAGTACTTC
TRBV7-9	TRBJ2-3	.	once	CASSLALGENTDTQYF	TGTGCCAGCAGCTTAGCGCTGGGCGAGAACACAGATACGCAGTATTTT
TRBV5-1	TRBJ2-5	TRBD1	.	CASSSGQGHQETQYF	TGCGCCAGCAGCTCGGGACAGGGGCACCAAGAGACCCAGTACTTC
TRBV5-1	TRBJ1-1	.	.	CASSLGQGPFYTEAFF	TGCGCCAGCAGCTTGGGGCAGGGCCCCTTCTACACTGAAGCTTTCTTT
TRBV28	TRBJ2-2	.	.	CASISAGGELFF	TGTGCCAGCATATCGGCGGGCGGGGAGCTGTTTTTT
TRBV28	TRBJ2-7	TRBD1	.	CASSLGRGRHEQYF	TGTGCCAGCAGTTTGGGCAGGGGGCGGCACGAGCAGTACTTC
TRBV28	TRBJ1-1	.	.	CASSAATGPSAAFF	TGTGCCAGCAGTGCCGCTACAGGACCTTCTGCCGCTTTCTTT
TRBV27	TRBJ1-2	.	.	CASSRNRSRGYTF	TGTGCCAGCAGCCGGAACAGATCCCGAGGCTACACCTTC
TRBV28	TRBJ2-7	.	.	CASSYMLAEQYF	TGTGCCAGCAGTTATATGTTAGCCGAGCAGTACTTC
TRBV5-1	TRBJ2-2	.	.	CASRDRPDTGELFF	TGCGCCAGCAGAGACAGGCCAGACACCGGGGAGCTGTTTTTT
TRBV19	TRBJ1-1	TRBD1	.	CASSIQGAGMNTEAFF	TGTGCCAGTAGTATACAGGGGGCCGGCATGAACACTGAAGCTTTCTTT
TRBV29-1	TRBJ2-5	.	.	CSVLGRLVQTQYF	TGCAGCGTCCTGGGGCGGCTAGTCCAGACCCAGTACTTC
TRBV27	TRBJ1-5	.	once	CASRESNSNQPQHF	TGTGCCAGCAGGGAAAGCAATAGCAATCAGCCCCAGCATTTT
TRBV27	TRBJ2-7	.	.	CASSLSVTYEQYF	TGTGCCAGCAGTTTGTCCGTAACCTACGAGCAGTACTTC
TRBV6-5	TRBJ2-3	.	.	CASSYAHTSTDTQYF	TGTGCCAGCAGTTACGCGCACACTAGCACAGATACGCAGTATTTT
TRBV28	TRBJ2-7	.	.	CASSLHTSYEQYF	TGTGCCAGCAGCTTACACACGTCCTACGAGCAGTACTTC
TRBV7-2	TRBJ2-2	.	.	CASSPTGYGELFF	TGTGCCAGCAGCCCGACGGGTTATGGGGAGCTGTTTTTT
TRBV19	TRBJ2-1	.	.	CASAEDRPYNEQFF	TGTGCCAGCGCGGAAGACCGGCCCTACAATGAGCAGTTCTTC
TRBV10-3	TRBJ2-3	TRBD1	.	CAINPGTATDTQYF	TGTGCCATCAACCCCGGGACAGCCACAGATACGCAGTATTTT
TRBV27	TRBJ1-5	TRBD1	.	CASSPWTGGEAQPQHF	TGTGCCAGCAGTCCCTGGACAGGGGGCGAGGCTCAGCCCCAGCATTTT
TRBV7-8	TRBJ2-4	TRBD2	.	CASSLSAGERAKNIQYF	TGTGCCAGCAGCTTGTCTGCGGGAGAACGCGCAAAAAACATTCAGTACTTC
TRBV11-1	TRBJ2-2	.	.	CASSWIRAGELFF	TGTGCCAGCAGCTGGATCCGTGCCGGGGAGCTGTTTTTT
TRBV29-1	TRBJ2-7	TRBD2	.	CSVVAGVTYEQYF	TGCAGCGTTGTAGCGGGAGTCACCTACGAGCAGTACTTC
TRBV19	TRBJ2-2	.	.	CASRRSGNTGELFF	TGTGCCAGTAGACGTAGCGGGAACACCGGGGAGCTGTTTTTT
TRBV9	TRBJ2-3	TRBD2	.	CASSVVGLAGFTDTQYF	TGTGCCAGCAGCGTAGTTGGACTAGCGGGATTCACAGATACGCAGTATTTT
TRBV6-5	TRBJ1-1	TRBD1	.	CASNVDRVNTEAFF	TGTGCCAGCAATGTGGACAGGGTGAACACTGAAGCTTTCTTT
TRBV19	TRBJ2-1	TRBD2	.	CASSTSGRANEQFF	TGTGCCAGTAGCACTAGCGGGAGGGCCAATGAGCAGTTCTTC
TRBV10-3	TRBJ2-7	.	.	CASSYQVTYEQYF	TGTGCCAGCAGTTACCAGGTCACCTACGAGCAGTACTTC
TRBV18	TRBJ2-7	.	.	CASSTGPLIYEQYF	TGTGCCAGCTCCACAGGGCCGCTAATTTACGAGCAGTACTTC
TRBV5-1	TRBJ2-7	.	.	CASSSGVLLDLETYEQYF	TGCGCCAGCAGCTCCGGGGTATTACTAGACCTAGAAACCTACGAGCAGTACTTC
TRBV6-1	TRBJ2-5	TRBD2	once	CASRDRTSGSKTQYF	TGTGCCAGCAGGGACCGGACTAGCGGGAGTAAGACCCAGTACTTC
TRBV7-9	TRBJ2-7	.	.	CASSLRGGVENFSYEQYF	TGTGCCAGCAGCTTACGCGGAGGTGTCGAAAATTTCTCCTACGAGCAGTACTTC
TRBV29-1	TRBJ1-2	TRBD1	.	CSAKTGVSYGYTF	TGCAGCGCGAAGACAGGGGTTTCCTATGGCTACACCTTC
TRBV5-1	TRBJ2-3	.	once	CASSTGSGWVDTQYF	TGCGCCAGCAGCACGGGTTCAGGGTGGGTCGATACGCAGTATTTT
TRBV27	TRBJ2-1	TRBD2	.	CASRSGGLAVYNEQFF	TGTGCCAGCAGAAGTGGGGGACTAGCGGTATACAATGAGCAGTTCTTC
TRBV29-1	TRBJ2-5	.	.	CSILVSRWETQYF	TGCAGCATCCTAGTAAGTCGCTGGGAGACCCAGTACTTC
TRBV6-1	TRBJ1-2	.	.	CALGVSPRSGYTF	TGTGCCCTTGGGGTCAGCCCCCGTTCGGGCTACACCTTC
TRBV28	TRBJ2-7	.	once	CASTPATEGYEQYF	TGTGCCAGCACCCCCGCGACAGAAGGTTACGAGCAGTACTTC